The clone carrying this TCR beta chain was observed many times. Its antigen is as yet unknown. This beta chain turned up in a library designed for alpha chains; as an off-target read, its abundance says little. TCRdb reprocessed the 5' RACE reads with MiXCR, giving one entry per CDR3 protein. This sample yields about 7,000 distinct CDR3 sequences, of which 13% to 15% are seen a single time; approximately 10% belongs to the top ten. Sample time point: sample taken at primary tumor resection. V shed 0 bases and J shed 5 bases, with 10 bases lying between them. This CDR3 spans 15 amino acids. Per the germline V gene, CDR1 is MGHDK and CDR2 is SYGVNS. These data come from a study of spatial heterogeneity in lung cancer. Across the study: Detected sequences consistently included more beta-chain ones than alpha-chain ones.

Study-level findings and limits: Mutation tallies in tumors tracked expanded intratumoral alpha and beta TCR counts.

The rearrangement joins TRBV25-1 to TRBJ1-4; D gene unclear. The TCR sequence derives from a female donor with early-stage non-small cell lung cancer. Here the sequenced sample was lung tumor tissue, taken at surgery. CDR3 nucleotides: TGTGCCAGCAGTGAATATTCCCAGGCCAATGAAAAACTGTTTTTT. The encoded protein is CASSEYSQANEKLFF.